The 30 T cell receptor beta chains below were found in one sample sequenced in a study of blood T cell repertoires in COVID-19. Using immunoSEQ multiplex PCR, the repertoire was profiled, and TCRdb retains in-frame clones only, with some absent. This table holds 170,000 or so clones, around nine tenths found once. Sequencing used peripheral blood. The source of these receptors is a man aged 35 to 55 with active or convalescent COVID-19.

This chain connects TRBV28 to TRBJ1-2, with D perhaps TRBD1 (5 bases). Looked up from germline, CDR1 is MDHEN and CDR2 is SYDVKM. The CDR3 is 13 amino acids. V was clipped by 1 base and J by 5 bases, with 8 bases between them. In nucleotides, the CDR3 is TGTGCCAGCAGTTTATTTGGGGCTTATGGCTACACCTTC. It is translated as CASSLFGAYGYTF.

The chain combines TRBV5-1 with TRBJ2-1; the D gene is possibly TRBD2 (6 bases). V lost 6 bases, J lost 0 bases, and 10 bases lay in between. Per germline, CDR1 SGHRS and CDR2 YFSETQ. This CDR3 has 14 amino acids. The CDR3, as DNA: TGCGCCAGCACACCGGGGGACTCCTACAATGAGCAGTTCTTC. Protein sequence: CASTPGDSYNEQFF.

A few counts support this clone. The genes are TRBV5-6 and TRBJ2-7; maybe TRBD1 (6 bases). CDR3 length equals 14 residues. The V gene lost 1 base and the J gene lost 2 bases, with 10 bases spanning the gap. Germline loops: CDR1 SGHDT, CDR2 YYEEEE. The CDR3 DNA reads TGTGCCAGCAGCTTGAAGGACAGAGCCTACGAGCAGTACTTC. This translates into CASSLKDRAYEQYF.

This chain links TRBV5-8 with TRBJ1-1; D not resolved. The germline gives CDR1 SGHTS, CDR2 YDEGEE. CDR3 length equals 10 residues. The V end lost 2 bases, the J end lost 11 bases, and 7 bases lay between the germline ends. The CDR3 DNA reads as TGTGCCAGCAGCTTAGTGGGCGCTTTCTTT. As protein: CASSLVGAFF.

The chain joins TRBV7-9 to TRBJ1-5; 10 bases align to TRBD1. The J segment lost 1 base and the V segment lost 4 bases, leaving 4 bases of the junction unmatched. CDR3 size: 16 residues. Germline CDR1 SEHNR, CDR2 FQNEAQ (reference sequence). Here the CDR3 reads CASSSWTGGSNQPQHF. The DNA for the CDR3 is TGTGCCAGCAGCTCGTGGACAGGGGGAAGCAATCAGCCCCAGCATTTT.

This chain uses TRBV19 with TRBJ1-5; D is possibly TRBD1 (5 bases). The germline V gene has CDR1 LNHDA and CDR2 SQIVND (reference sequence). Trimming took 4 bases from V and 7 from J, leaving 11 bases between them. The CDR3 is 13 residues long. The CDR3 is CASSTAGNQPQHF. CDR3 in DNA: TGTGCCAGTAGTACCGCAGGGAACCAGCCCCAGCATTTT.

The genes are TRBV9 and TRBJ1-3; D ambiguous. V lost 0 bases to trimming and J lost 2 bases, with 9 bases between them. The V gene's germline CDR1 is SGDLS and CDR2 YYNGEE. This CDR3 contains 15 residues. The CDR3 DNA follows: TGTGCCAGCAGCGTAGAGATCGGGGCTGGAAACACCATATATTTT. Encoded protein: CASSVEIGAGNTIYF. Based on the CDR3 plus reference TRBV9 and TRBJ1-3, the full variable domain is DSGVTQTPKHLITATGQRVTLRCSPRSGDLSVYWYQQSLDQGLQFLIQYYNGEERAKGNILERFSAQQFPDLHSELNLSSLELGDSALYFCASSVEIGAGNTIYFGEGSWLTVV.

The chain links TRBV14 to TRBJ1-2; 7 nucleotides line up with TRBD1. The CDR3 consists of 13 residues. Germline trimming cut 4 bases from V and 10 bases from J; bases unmatched to any gene: 9. CDR1 and CDR2 (germline): SGHDN, FVKESK. The CDR3 loop is CASSRVTGADYTF. The CDR3 DNA follows: TGTGCCAGCAGCCGGGTCACAGGGGCGGACTACACCTTC.

The V gene is TRBV2, the J gene TRBJ1-3; D not certain. This CDR3 comprises 13 residues. CDR1 SNHLY and CDR2 FYNNEI come from the germline V gene. V was clipped by 8 bases and J by 4 bases, with 12 bases between them. CDR3 loop: CASGQAGGNTIYF. CDR3 sequence (DNA): TGTGCCAGCGGGCAGGCCGGAGGAAACACCATATATTTT.

In this sample, this clone turned up a few times. The CDR3: CASSLGLAVDGEQYF. Here the CDR3 DNA reads TGTGCCAGCAGCTTGGGACTAGCGGTGGATGGGGAGCAGTACTTC. The chain combines TRBV9 with TRBJ2-7, with 11 bases that match TRBD2. With 4 bases clipped from V and 7 bases from J, the junction kept 10 bases outside the gene matches. Germline values: CDR1 SGDLS, CDR2 YYNGEE. This CDR3 has 15 residues.

The gene calls are TRBV3-1 (or the pseudogene TRBV3-2) and TRBJ2-1; TRBD2 agrees at 8 bases. This CDR3 has 16 amino acids. Looked up from germline, CDR1 is LGHDT and CDR2 is YNNKEL (reference sequence). The V segment lost 4 bases and the J segment 3 bases; nucleotides outside the gene matches: 8. CDR3 protein: CASSPPPSGGYNEQFF. The CDR3 DNA follows: TGTGCCAGCAGCCCCCCTCCCAGCGGGGGCTACAATGAGCAGTTCTTC.

A few counts support this clone. This sequence joins TRBV30 and TRBJ1-2; D might be TRBD1 (5 bases). The CDR3 runs to 12 residues. The V gene lost 1 base and the J gene lost 8 bases, with 11 bases spanning the gap. CDR1 is GTSNPN and CDR2 is SVGIG in the germline V gene (reference sequence). The CDR3 nucleotides read TGTGCCTGGAGTGGGGGAAAGGGGGGCTACACCTTC. It yields the protein CAWSGGKGGYTF. Using reference TRBV30 and TRBJ1-2 for the parts outside the CDR3, the full variable domain is SQTIHQWPATLVQPVGSPLSLECTVEGTSNPNLYWYRQAAGRGLQLLFYSVGIGQISSEVPQNLSASRPQDRQFILSSKKLLLSDSGFYLCAWSGGKGGYTFGSGTRLTVV.

This clone was seen a few times. V usage is TRBV27 and J usage is TRBJ1-1; a weak D match, TRBD1 (5 bases). The germline V gene encodes CDR1 MNHEY and CDR2 SMNVEV (reference sequence). V shed 6 bases and J shed 6 bases, with 17 bases lying between them. This CDR3 is 14 amino acids long. CDR3 sequence: CASSQGSHSSEAFF. DNA for the CDR3: TGTGCCAGCAGCCAGGGTTCTCATTCCTCTGAAGCTTTCTTT.

This chain connects TRBV7-8 to TRBJ1-5; the D gene is possibly TRBD1 (5 bases). Trimming took off 5 bases at V and 6 bases at J, with 17 bases between the two ends. Looked up from germline, CDR1 is SGHVS and CDR2 is FQNEAQ. This CDR3 has 15 residues. CDR3 coding DNA: TGTGCCAGCAGCCTAACGGACACAGGTACTCAGCCCCAGCATTTT. It specifies CASSLTDTGTQPQHF.

The rearrangement joins TRBV2 to TRBJ1-2, with D possibly being TRBD1 (6 bases). This CDR3 comprises 14 residues. CDR1 SNHLY and CDR2 FYNNEI come from the germline V gene. The germline V and J ends were trimmed by 7 bases and 2 bases, with 14 bases remaining between them. CDR3 region: CASTTGPLNYGYTF. Here the CDR3 DNA reads TGTGCCAGCACAACAGGGCCGTTGAACTATGGCTACACCTTC.

This chain links TRBV9 with TRBJ1-6, with D perhaps matching TRBD1 (5 bases). Looked up from germline, CDR1 is SGDLS and CDR2 is YYNGEE. The length of the CDR3 is 12 residues. Trimming pared 3 bases from V and 10 bases from J, leaving 8 bases between. The CDR3 is CASSEGKSPLHF. CDR3 nucleotide sequence: TGTGCCAGCAGCGAGGGGAAATCACCCCTCCACTTT.

The chain combines TRBV27 with TRBJ2-4; a possible D gene is TRBD2 (5 bases). V lost 3 bases, J lost 3 bases, and 6 bases lay in between. This CDR3 region has 13 residues. The germline V gene encodes CDR1 MNHEY and CDR2 SMNVEV (reference sequence). CDR3 region: CASSFGDKNIQYF. CDR3 bases: TGTGCCAGCAGTTTCGGGGACAAAAACATTCAGTACTTC.

The rearrangement uses TRBV7-9 and TRBJ1-6; the match to TRBD1 covers 10 bases. With V trimmed by 1 base and J by 9 bases, 0 bases remained unmatched. Germline V gives CDR1 SEHNR, CDR2 FQNEAQ (reference sequence). The CDR3 contains 14 residues. The CDR3 coding sequence is TGTGCCAGCAGCTTAGGGACAGGGGGTTCACCCCTCCACTTT. This codes for CASSLGTGGSPLHF.

The chain links TRBV28 to TRBJ1-4, with D perhaps TRBD1 (6 bases). The CDR3 spans 14 residues. CDR1 and CDR2 (germline): MDHEN, SYDVKM. V lost 11 bases and J lost 4, with 17 bases in between. The CDR3 spells CACQGPNRNEKLFF. Written as DNA, the CDR3 is TGTGCCTGTCAGGGGCCAAATCGTAATGAAAAACTGTTTTTT.

The chain links TRBV5-4 to TRBJ1-5; D is unresolved. The germline gives CDR1 SGHNT, CDR2 YYREEE (reference sequence). This CDR3 contains 14 residues. Trimming took off 4 bases at V and 6 bases at J, with 14 bases between the two ends. CDR3 DNA sequence: TGTGCCAGCAGCGATGGACTTTCGGGTCAGCCCCAGCATTTT. Translated: CASSDGLSGQPQHF.

The rearrangement uses TRBV6-2 or TRBV6-3 and TRBJ1-5; D ambiguous. CDR3 length equals 13 residues. Germline V gene sequence: CDR1 MNHEY, CDR2 SVGEGT. V lost 5 bases and J 1 base, leaving 6 bases between the germline ends. Here the CDR3 DNA reads TGTGCCAGCAGTCTAGACAGCAATCAGCCCCAGCATTTT. Translating it yields CASSLDSNQPQHF.

The chain combines TRBV10-1 with TRBJ2-5; 8 bases are a match to TRBD1. V lost 3 bases to trimming and J lost 4 bases; unmatched junction nucleotides: 7. Germline V gene sequence: CDR1 WNHNN, CDR2 SYGVQD (reference sequence). There are 15 residues in the CDR3. This CDR3 reads CASSDQDRGGETQYF. For the CDR3, the DNA is TGCGCCAGCAGTGACCAAGACAGGGGAGGAGAGACCCAGTACTTC.

V usage is TRBV18 and J usage is TRBJ2-5; TRBD2 might be the D (5 bases). Looked up from germline, CDR1 is KGHSH and CDR2 is LQKENI. V shed 5 bases and J shed 1 base, with 14 bases lying between them. CDR3 size: 15 residues. The CDR3 region has the DNA TGTGCCAGCTCAGTCCGACGGGGAGCCCAAGAGACCCAGTACTTC. Amino acids: CASSVRRGAQETQYF. Full variable domain (rest looked up from reference TRBV18 and TRBJ2-5): NAGVMQNPRHLVRRRGQEARLRCSPMKGHSHVYWYRQLPEEGLKFMVYLQKENIIDESGMPKERFSAEFPKEGPSILRIQQVVRGDSAAYFCASSVRRGAQETQYFGPGTRLLVL.

Only one count was recorded for this clone. The chain joins TRBV5-1 to TRBJ1-2; 7 bases are a match to TRBD1. The CDR3 extends over 13 amino acids. V was clipped by 0 bases and J by 8 bases; unmatched bases: 4. Germline CDR1 SGHRS, CDR2 YFSETQ. For the CDR3, the DNA is TGCGCCAGCAGCTTGGGACAGGGTGAAGGCTACACCTTC. The encoded protein is CASSLGQGEGYTF.

This chain links TRBV4-1 with TRBJ2-5, with 7 positions matching TRBD2. The CDR3 consists of 17 residues. Losses at the gene ends were 0 bases for V and 5 bases for J; bases not matched to a gene: 12. Looked up from germline, CDR1 is MGHRA and CDR2 is YSYEKL. For the CDR3, the DNA is TGCGCCAGCAGCCAAGATAGCCTAGCGGTGGATTGGGAGACCCAGTACTTC. Its translation: CASSQDSLAVDWETQYF.

This clone came up a few times. V usage is TRBV9 and J usage is TRBJ1-6; 10 bases line up with TRBD1. This CDR3 has 17 residues. J lost 7 bases, V lost 4 bases, and 11 bases had no gene match. In germline, CDR1 is SGDLS, CDR2 YYNGEE. The CDR3 loop is CASSPTGGAGKNSPLHF. CDR3 sequence (DNA): TGTGCCAGCAGCCCGACAGGGGGCGCTGGGAAGAATTCACCCCTCCACTTT.

This rearrangement joins TRBV18 to TRBJ2-1, with 7 bases fitting TRBD1. V lost 3 bases to trimming and J lost 1 base; unmatched junction nucleotides: 6. CDR3 length: 16 amino acids. Looked up from germline, CDR1 is KGHSH and CDR2 is LQKENI. CDR3: CASSPSRGSSYNEQFF. CDR3 DNA sequence: TGTGCCAGCTCACCTAGCAGGGGGAGTTCCTACAATGAGCAGTTCTTC.

J is TRBJ1-5 and V is TRBV5-6, with 9 bases fitting TRBD1. The length of the CDR3 is 17 residues. Germline CDR1 and CDR2: SGHDT and YYEEEE. Germline trimming cut 4 bases from V and 7 bases from J; bases unmatched to any gene: 15. CDR3 sequence: CASSRSTGTGRRQPQHF. In DNA, the CDR3 is TGTGCCAGCAGCCGCAGTACCGGGACAGGGAGACGACAGCCCCAGCATTTT. The whole variable domain, remainder taken from reference TRBV5-6 and TRBJ1-5, is DAGVTQSPTHLIKTRGQQVTLRCSPKSGHDTVSWYQQALGQGPQFIFQYYEEEERQRGNFPDRFSGHQFPNYSSELNVNALLLGDSALYLCASSRSTGTGRRQPQHFGDGTRLSIL.

V and J are TRBV2 and TRBJ1-2; D is possibly TRBD1 (5 bases). With 6 bases removed from V and 0 bases from J, the gap between germline ends came to 11 bases. Germline V CDR1 and CDR2: SNHLY, FYNNEI. The length of the CDR3 is 14 residues. DNA of the CDR3: TGTGCCAGCAGGCGGCAGGGTACTAACTATGGCTACACCTTC. Translation: CASRRQGTNYGYTF.

The chain recombines TRBV19 with TRBJ2-1; tentative D call: TRBD2 (7 bases). Per germline, CDR1 LNHDA and CDR2 SQIVND (reference sequence). V lost 3 bases and J lost 8, with 17 bases in between. The CDR3 loop spans 15 amino acids. The CDR3 is CASSMREGGVYEQFF. Here the CDR3 DNA reads TGTGCCAGTAGTATGAGGGAAGGGGGGGTGTATGAGCAGTTCTTC.